The rows below give T cell receptor beta chains drawn from one sample of a study of cytomegalovirus exposure and HLA in healthy donors. The protocol was immunoSEQ multiplex PCR, while the TCRdb copy is restricted to in-frame clones and leaves out a portion. Its clone listing holds under 85,000 clones. Sequencing was performed on PBMCs. These receptor sequences come from a boy aged 5 to 17 in good health and CMV-seronegative. Both conserved end residues are part of each CDR3. The D gene is left open where the match is weak.

>TRBJ1-4|TRBV10-3|-
TGTGCCATCAGTGCGCTCGGTCCCGGGGGTGACGGAAAACTGTTTTTT
CAISALGPGGDGKLFF
>TRBJ2-1|TRBV19|-
TGTGCCAGTAGGGGTGGGGAAAGGGGTGAGCAGTTCTTC
CASRGGERGEQFF
>TRBJ2-7|TRBV5-4|TRBD2
TGTGCCAGCAGCACCTTAGCGGGGGGGCCGGTCGAGCAGTACTTC
CASSTLAGGPVEQYF
>TRBJ2-5|TRBV18|TRBD2
TGTGCCAGCTCACCACGGGGGACTAGCGAAGAGACCCAGTACTTC
CASSPRGTSEETQYF
>TRBJ2-5|TRBV5-1|TRBD1
TGCGCCAGCAGCTCCCAAACGTCCGGGACAGGGGAGACCCAGTACTTC
CASSSQTSGTGETQYF
>TRBJ1-2|TRBV5-4|-
TGTGCCAGCAGCCACGCGACAGGTACTAACTATGGCTACACCTTC
CASSHATGTNYGYTF
>TRBJ2-5|TRBV9|-
TGTGCCAGCAGCGTTGAAGACAGGCCAAACTACAACCAGTACTTC
CASSVEDRPNYNQYF
>TRBJ1-6|TRBV5-1|TRBD1
TGCGCCAGCAGCTTGGGTCAGGGGGCAAATTCACCCCTCCACTTT
CASSLGQGANSPLHF
>TRBJ2-4|TRBV19|-
TGTGCCAGTAGTATAGGGTCAGTGGAGTACTTC
CASSIGSVEYF
>TRBJ2-5|TRBV5-1|-
TGCGCCAGCAGCTTGTACCGGGAGACCCAGTACTTC
CASSLYRETQYF
>TRBJ1-1|TRBV14|-
TGTGCCAGCAGCCAAGAGAGGGGGATTAACACTGAAGCTTTCTTT
CASSQERGINTEAFF
>TRBJ2-7|TRBV11-1|-
TGTGCCAGCAGCTTCGTTCGATCGGCGGGCCAATCGACCGCCTACGAGCAGTACTTC
CASSFVRSAGQSTAYEQYF
>TRBJ1-2|TRBV5-1|-
TGCGCCAGCAGCCCACGGACAGACTATGGCTACACCTTC
CASSPRTDYGYTF
>TRBJ1-1|TRBV19|TRBD1
TGTGCCAGTAGCCCACCATGGGACAGTTTGAACACTGAAGCTTTCTTT
CASSPPWDSLNTEAFF
>TRBJ2-1|TRBV15|-
TGTGCCACCAGCAGAGGAGGGGAGCAGTTCTTC
CATSRGGEQFF
>TRBJ1-5|TRBV4-1|TRBD1
TGCGCCAGCAGCCAAGCACAGGGGACAGGGGATCAGCCCCAGCATTTT
CASSQAQGTGDQPQHF
>TRBJ1-1|TRBV4-3|-
TGCGCCAGCAGCCAAGACCCTGGCGGAAACACTGAAGCTTTCTTT
CASSQDPGGNTEAFF
>TRBJ2-7|TRBV14|-
TGTGCCAGCAGCCTCCAGTCGGCGGCTAGCTCCTACGAGCAGTACTTC
CASSLQSAASSYEQYF
>TRBJ1-1|TRBV5-4|TRBD1
TGTGCCAGCAGCTCGGGACAGGGCCGGACTGAAGCTTTCTTT
CASSSGQGRTEAFF
>TRBJ1-1|TRBV7-8|-
TGTGCCAGCAGCTTGGGCCCACACATGAACACTGAAGCTTTCTTT
CASSLGPHMNTEAFF
>TRBJ2-3|TRBV7-9|-
TGTGCCAGCAGCTTAGCCGGGGGCACAGATACGCAGTATTTT
CASSLAGGTDTQYF
>TRBJ2-1|TRBV5-1|TRBD2
TGCGCCAGCAGCTTGGGTCCAGCGGGAGGTCTAAATGAGCAGTTCTTC
CASSLGPAGGLNEQFF
>TRBJ2-1|TRBV29-1|-
TGCAGCGTTGAGCCGGGACTGCACAATGAGCAGTTCTTC
CSVEPGLHNEQFF